This T cell receptor beta chain came from a study of T cell changes during pregnancy in multiple sclerosis. The CDR3 contains 16 residues. The V and J ends lost 0 bases and 7 bases respectively, with 15 bases between them. Germline V gene lookup returns CDR1 LNHNV and CDR2 YYDKDF (reference sequence). The table came from immunoSEQ multiplex PCR; TCRdb's copy has only in-frame clones and leaves some out. The sample includes about 100,000 clones, roughly 92% seen only once; the top ten take 0.99%. This material consisted of peripheral blood, taken after pregnancy. V is TRBV15 and J is TRBJ2-2, with a possible D match to TRBD1 (7 bases). This TCR came from a female donor with multiple sclerosis, enrolled in a pregnancy study. This CDR3 reads CATSRDRNRGGGELFF. CDR3 in DNA: TGTGCCACCAGCAGAGATAGGAACAGGGGAGGCGGGGAGCTGTTTTTT.